The rows below give T cell receptor beta chains drawn from one sample of a study of T cell responses to AZD1222 COVID-19 vaccine. TCRdb's copy holds only in-frame clones and misses some; the assay was immunoSEQ multiplex PCR. The data show tens of thousands of clones, 70% to 80% seen once. Sequencing used peripheral blood, obtained on day 0 of AZD1222 vaccination. The receptors shown here come from an adult in good health. Both conserved end residues are part of each CDR3. D genes are given only for firm matches. A row's size may be missing; if present it is once, few, many or a size class.

d_gene	abundance	j_gene	v_gene	CDR3nt	CDR3aa
TRBD2	.	TRBJ2-5	TRBV10-1	TGCGCCAGCAGTGAGTCCACTAGCGGGAACTGGGAGACCCAGTACTTC	CASSESTSGNWETQYF
TRBD2	.	TRBJ2-7	TRBV28	TGTGCCAGCAGTCCCGGGACTAGCGGCTCCTACGAGCAGCACTTC	CASSPGTSGSYEQHF
.	.	TRBJ2-5	TRBV7-8	TGTGCCAGCAGCCCTCAAATCGGAACGGAGAAAGAGACCCAGTACTTC	CASSPQIGTEKETQYF
.	.	TRBJ2-3	TRBV5-8	TGTGCCAGCAGCCGGGCCGGGATCGGTACAGATACGCAGTATTTT	CASSRAGIGTDTQYF
TRBD1	.	TRBJ1-1	TRBV5-1	TGCGCCAGCACTAGGGGGCATGGGGCTGAAGCTTTCTTT	CASTRGHGAEAFF
TRBD2	.	TRBJ2-5	TRBV3-1/TRBV3-2	TGTGCCAGCAGCCACCGCGGGACTAGCGGGGGGGGAGAGACCCAGTACTTC	CASSHRGTSGGGETQYF
.	.	TRBJ1-5	TRBV25-1	TGTGCCAGCAGTGAGGCTCGGGGCGATCAGCCCCAGCATTTT	CASSEARGDQPQHF
.	once	TRBJ1-3	TRBV2	TGTGCCAGCTCGAGGACAGCTCGAAACACCATATATTTT	CASSRTARNTIYF
.	once	TRBJ2-3	TRBV4-3	TGCGCCAGCAGCCAAGAAGGGACCCTAGTTCTTGATACGCAGTATTTT	CASSQEGTLVLDTQYF
.	.	TRBJ1-5	TRBV7-9	TGTGCCAGCAGCGGTGGGCTCAATCAGCCCCAGCATTTT	CASSGGLNQPQHF
.	.	TRBJ1-1	TRBV5-1	TGCGCCAGCAGCTGGACAACAGATAACACTGAAGCTTTCTTT	CASSWTTDNTEAFF
.	.	TRBJ2-7	TRBV9	TGTGCCAGCGGGGGATTCGAGGGACGAGGCGAGCAGTACTTC	CASGGFEGRGEQYF
TRBD1	.	TRBJ2-7	TRBV3-1/TRBV3-2	TGTGCCAGCAGCCAGGGCCCGCCGGGACAGGGTGACGAGCAGTACTTC	CASSQGPPGQGDEQYF
.	.	TRBJ1-3	TRBV11-1	TGTGCCAGCAGCTCGCAAGGGGTCTCTGGAAACACCATATATTTT	CASSSQGVSGNTIYF
TRBD2	.	TRBJ2-5	TRBV11-3	TGTGCCAGCAGCTTCGCTAGCGGGAGGGCCGGTGAGACCCAGTACTTC	CASSFASGRAGETQYF
.	many	TRBJ2-7	TRBV28	TGTGCCAGCAGTTTAGGATCAGACTACGAGCAGTACTTC	CASSLGSDYEQYF
.	.	TRBJ1-2	TRBV28	TGTGCCAGCAGTTTAGGGACCCAAGGGGGCTACACCTTC	CASSLGTQGGYTF
.	.	TRBJ1-5	TRBV28	TGTGCCAGCAGTTTATCAGAGTATAGCAATCAGCCCCAGCATTTT	CASSLSEYSNQPQHF
TRBD1	.	TRBJ1-2	TRBV28	TGTGCCAGCAGCCGCACAGGGGCCTTCTATGGCTACACCTTC	CASSRTGAFYGYTF
.	medium-sized	TRBJ2-3	TRBV19	TGTGCCAGTACCCGGGGACACGGGGAAGATACGCAGTATTTT	CASTRGHGEDTQYF
.	.	TRBJ1-1	TRBV5-1	TGCGCCAGCAGCTGGGGCACGGGGGAAAGGTGGAACACTGAAGCTTTCTTT	CASSWGTGERWNTEAFF
.	.	TRBJ1-1	TRBV5-1	TGCGCCAGCAGCATCGGACACCGGGGCACTGAAGCTTTCTTT	CASSIGHRGTEAFF
.	.	TRBJ2-3	TRBV5-1	TGCGCCAGCGTCGACAGCCGAAGCACAGATACGCAGTATTTT	CASVDSRSTDTQYF
.	few	TRBJ2-1	TRBV3-1/TRBV3-2	TGTGCCAGCAGCGCACAGGGTGGCGAGCAGTTCTTC	CASSAQGGEQFF
TRBD1	.	TRBJ1-2	TRBV5-5	TGTGCCAGCAGCTTGTCAGGGGGCAACTATGGCTACACCTTC	CASSLSGGNYGYTF
TRBD1	.	TRBJ1-2	TRBV9	TGTGCCAGCAGCGCTAGGTCAGGGGGTGGCTACACCTTC	CASSARSGGGYTF
TRBD1	medium-sized	TRBJ2-5	TRBV7-2	TGTGCCAGCAGCCCCTTCGGCAGGGGGTCTCAAGAGACCCAGTACTTC	CASSPFGRGSQETQYF
TRBD2	.	TRBJ2-7	TRBV10-3	TGTGCCATCAGTGCAGGACAGGGGACTAGCGGAGGTCTGCCCTACGAGCAGTACTTC	CAISAGQGTSGGLPYEQYF
.	few	TRBJ2-1	TRBV3-1/TRBV3-2	TGTGCCAGCAGCCAAAGATCCTTCAGGTCGCAGTTCTTC	CASSQRSFRSQFF
.	.	TRBJ1-2	TRBV2	TGTGCCAGCACCGGCGGGTGGGGCTATGGCTACACCTTC	CASTGGWGYGYTF
.	few	TRBJ1-3	TRBV18	TGTGCCAGCTCACCACTTTTCCAGCAGATTACAAGCTCTGGAAACACCATATATTTT	CASSPLFQQITSSGNTIYF
.	.	TRBJ2-2	TRBV7-9	TGTGCCAGCAGCCCGGCGGGTAACACCGGGGAGCTGTTTTTT	CASSPAGNTGELFF
.	.	TRBJ2-1	TRBV5-4	TGTGCCAGCAGCTTTGGGTCCCCCAGCGGAAGGGGCTCCTACAATGAGCAGTTCTTC	CASSFGSPSGRGSYNEQFF
TRBD2	.	TRBJ2-5	TRBV5-1	TGCGCCAGCAGCTTAAAGGGCGGGAGGGAAGAGACCCAGTACTTC	CASSLKGGREETQYF
TRBD2	few	TRBJ2-3	TRBV5-4	TGTGCCAGCAGCCCCCGGACTAGCGGGAGTGTAACAGATACGCAGTATTTT	CASSPRTSGSVTDTQYF
.	.	TRBJ2-7	TRBV9	TGTGCCAGCAGCGTAGACACAGTCCTACCTAGGGAGCAGTACTTC	CASSVDTVLPREQYF